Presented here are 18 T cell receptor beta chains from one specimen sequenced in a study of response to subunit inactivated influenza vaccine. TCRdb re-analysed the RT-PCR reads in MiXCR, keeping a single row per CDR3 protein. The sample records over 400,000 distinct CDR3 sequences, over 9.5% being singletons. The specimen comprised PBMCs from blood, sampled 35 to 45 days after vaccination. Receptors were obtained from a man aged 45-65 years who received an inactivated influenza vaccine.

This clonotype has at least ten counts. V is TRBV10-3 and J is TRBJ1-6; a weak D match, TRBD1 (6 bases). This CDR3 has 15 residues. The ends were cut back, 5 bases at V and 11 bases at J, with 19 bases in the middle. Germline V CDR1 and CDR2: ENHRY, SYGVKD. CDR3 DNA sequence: TGTGCCATCAGTTCACAGGGAACGTTGAGGACACCCCTCCACTTT. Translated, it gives CAISSQGTLRTPLHF.

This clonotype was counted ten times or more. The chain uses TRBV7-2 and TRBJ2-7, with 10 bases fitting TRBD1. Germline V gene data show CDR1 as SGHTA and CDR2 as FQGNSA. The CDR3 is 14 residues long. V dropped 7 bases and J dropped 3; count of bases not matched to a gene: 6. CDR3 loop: CASNPGQGVYEQYF. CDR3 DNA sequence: TGTGCCAGCAACCCTGGACAGGGGGTCTACGAGCAGTACTTC.

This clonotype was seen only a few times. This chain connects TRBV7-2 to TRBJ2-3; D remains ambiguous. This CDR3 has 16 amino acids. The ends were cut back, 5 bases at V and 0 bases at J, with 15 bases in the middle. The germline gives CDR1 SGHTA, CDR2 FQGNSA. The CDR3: CASSLTYRASTDTQYF. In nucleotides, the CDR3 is TGTGCCAGCAGCCTTACGTACCGGGCTAGCACAGATACGCAGTATTTT. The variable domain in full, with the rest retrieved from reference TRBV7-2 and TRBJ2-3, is GAGVSQSPSNKVTEKGKDVELRCDPISGHTALYWYRQSLGQGLEFLIYFQGNSAPDKSGLPSDRFSAERTGGSVSTLTIQRTQQEDSAVYLCASSLTYRASTDTQYFGPGTRLTVL.

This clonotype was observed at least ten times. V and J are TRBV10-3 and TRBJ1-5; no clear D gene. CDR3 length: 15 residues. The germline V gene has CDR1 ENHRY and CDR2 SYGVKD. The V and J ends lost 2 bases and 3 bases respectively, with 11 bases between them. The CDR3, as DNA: TGTGCCATCAGTGAGGGCTTCCTTTTCAATCAGCCCCAGCATTTT. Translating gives CAISEGFLFNQPQHF.

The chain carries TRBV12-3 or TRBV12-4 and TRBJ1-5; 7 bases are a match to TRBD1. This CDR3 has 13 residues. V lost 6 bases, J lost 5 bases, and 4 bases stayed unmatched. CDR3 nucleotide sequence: TGTGCCAGCAGCGGTACAGGGGATCAGCCCCAGCATTTT. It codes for CASSGTGDQPQHF.

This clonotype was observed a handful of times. CDR3 coding DNA: TGTGCCAGCTCGCCGGCCGGGACAGGGGGTAATGAGCAGTTCTTC. Protein: CASSPAGTGGNEQFF. This chain connects TRBV18 to TRBJ2-1; 11 bases line up with TRBD1. The CDR3 has 15 residues. CDR1 is KGHSH, CDR2 LQKENI, per germline. The junction had 8 bases not matched to a gene; V was cut back by 6 bases and J by 7 bases.

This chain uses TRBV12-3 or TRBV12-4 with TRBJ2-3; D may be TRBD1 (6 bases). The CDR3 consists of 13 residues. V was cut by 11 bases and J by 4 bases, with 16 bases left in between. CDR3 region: CAGAQGVADTQYF. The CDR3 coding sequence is TGTGCCGGCGCACAGGGTGTGGCAGATACGCAGTATTTT.

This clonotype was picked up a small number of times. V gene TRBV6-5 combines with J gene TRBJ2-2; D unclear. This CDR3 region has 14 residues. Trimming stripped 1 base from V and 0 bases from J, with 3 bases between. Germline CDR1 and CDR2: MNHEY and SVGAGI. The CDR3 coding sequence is TGTGCCAGCAGTTACTTGGCGAACACCGGGGAGCTGTTTTTT. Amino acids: CASSYLANTGELFF.

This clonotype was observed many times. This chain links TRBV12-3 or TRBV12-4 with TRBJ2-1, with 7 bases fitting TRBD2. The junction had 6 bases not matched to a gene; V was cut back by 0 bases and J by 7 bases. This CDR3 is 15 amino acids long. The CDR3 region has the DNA TGTGCCAGCAGTTTAGCGGGAGGGCCTCGTAATGAGCAGTTCTTC. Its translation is CASSLAGGPRNEQFF.

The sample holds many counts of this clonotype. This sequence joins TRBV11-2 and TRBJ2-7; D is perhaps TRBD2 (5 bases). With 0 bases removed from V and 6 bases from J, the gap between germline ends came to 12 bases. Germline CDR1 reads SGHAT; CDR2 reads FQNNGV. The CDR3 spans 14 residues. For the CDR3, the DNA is TGTGCCAGCAGCTTAGAGGTTTCTGGGAGCGAGCAGTACTTC. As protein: CASSLEVSGSEQYF.

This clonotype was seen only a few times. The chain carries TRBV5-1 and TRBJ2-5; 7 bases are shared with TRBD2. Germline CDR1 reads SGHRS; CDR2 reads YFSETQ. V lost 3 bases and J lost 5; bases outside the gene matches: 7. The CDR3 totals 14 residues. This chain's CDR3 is CASSSAGGSETQYF. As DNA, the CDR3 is TGCGCCAGCAGCTCGGCGGGCGGGAGTGAGACCCAGTACTTC.

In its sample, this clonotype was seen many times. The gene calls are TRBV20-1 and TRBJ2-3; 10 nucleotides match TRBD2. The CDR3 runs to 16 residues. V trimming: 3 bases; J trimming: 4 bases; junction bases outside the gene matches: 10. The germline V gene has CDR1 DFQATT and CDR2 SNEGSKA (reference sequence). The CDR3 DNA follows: TGCAGTGCTAGGGGTCCTAGCGGGGGTCTGGCAGATACGCAGTATTTT. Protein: CSARGPSGGLADTQYF.

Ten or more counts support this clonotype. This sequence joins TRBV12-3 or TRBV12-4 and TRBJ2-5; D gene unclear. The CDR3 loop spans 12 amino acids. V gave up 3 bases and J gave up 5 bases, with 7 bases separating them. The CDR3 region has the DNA TGTGCCAGCAGTTTTCCGGCGGAGACCCAGTACTTC. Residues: CASSFPAETQYF.

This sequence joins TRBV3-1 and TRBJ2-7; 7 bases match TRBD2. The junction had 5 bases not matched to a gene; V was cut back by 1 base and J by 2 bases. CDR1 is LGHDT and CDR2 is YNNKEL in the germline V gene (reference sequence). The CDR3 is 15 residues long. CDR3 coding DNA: TGTGCCAGCAGCCAAGCGACTGGGAGGGCCTACGAGCAGTACTTC. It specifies CASSQATGRAYEQYF.

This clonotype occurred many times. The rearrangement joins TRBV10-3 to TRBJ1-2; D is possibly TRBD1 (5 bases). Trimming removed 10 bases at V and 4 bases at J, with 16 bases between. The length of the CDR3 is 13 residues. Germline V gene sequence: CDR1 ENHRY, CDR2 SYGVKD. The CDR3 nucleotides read TGTGCCAGCTCATGGGACCCCCTCTATGGCTACACCTTC. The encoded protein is CASSWDPLYGYTF.

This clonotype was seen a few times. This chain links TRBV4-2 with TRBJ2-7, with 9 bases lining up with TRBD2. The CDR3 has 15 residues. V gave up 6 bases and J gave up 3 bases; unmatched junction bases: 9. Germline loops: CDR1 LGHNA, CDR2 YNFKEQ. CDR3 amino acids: CASSLYSGGLYEQYF. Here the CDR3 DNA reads TGTGCCAGCAGTCTATATAGCGGGGGACTCTACGAGCAGTACTTC.

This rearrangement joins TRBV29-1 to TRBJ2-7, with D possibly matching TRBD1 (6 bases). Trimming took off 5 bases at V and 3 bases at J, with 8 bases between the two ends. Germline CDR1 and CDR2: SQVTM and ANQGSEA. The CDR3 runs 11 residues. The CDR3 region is CSVTDSYEQYF. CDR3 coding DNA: TGCAGCGTTACGGACAGCTACGAGCAGTACTTC.

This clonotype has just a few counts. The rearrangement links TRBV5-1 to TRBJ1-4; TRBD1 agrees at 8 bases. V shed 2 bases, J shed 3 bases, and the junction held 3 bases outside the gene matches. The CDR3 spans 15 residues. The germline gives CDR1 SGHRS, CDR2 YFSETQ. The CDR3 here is CASSFWGQANEKLFF. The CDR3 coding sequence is TGCGCCAGCAGCTTTTGGGGACAGGCTAATGAAAAACTGTTTTTT.